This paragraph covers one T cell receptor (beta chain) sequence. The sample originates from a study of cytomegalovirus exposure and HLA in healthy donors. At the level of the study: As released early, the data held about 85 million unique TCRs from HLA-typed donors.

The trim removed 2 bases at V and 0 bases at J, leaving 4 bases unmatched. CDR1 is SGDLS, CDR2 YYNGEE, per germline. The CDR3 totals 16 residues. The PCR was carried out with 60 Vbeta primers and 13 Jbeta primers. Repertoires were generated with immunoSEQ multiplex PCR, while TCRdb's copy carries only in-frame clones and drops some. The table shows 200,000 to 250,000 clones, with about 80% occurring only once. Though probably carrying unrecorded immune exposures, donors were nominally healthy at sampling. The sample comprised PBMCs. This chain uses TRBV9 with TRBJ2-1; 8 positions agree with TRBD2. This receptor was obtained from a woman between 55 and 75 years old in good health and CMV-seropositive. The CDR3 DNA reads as TGTGCCAGCAGCGTTAGGACTAGCAGCTCCTACAATGAGCAGTTCTTC. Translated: CASSVRTSSSYNEQFF.